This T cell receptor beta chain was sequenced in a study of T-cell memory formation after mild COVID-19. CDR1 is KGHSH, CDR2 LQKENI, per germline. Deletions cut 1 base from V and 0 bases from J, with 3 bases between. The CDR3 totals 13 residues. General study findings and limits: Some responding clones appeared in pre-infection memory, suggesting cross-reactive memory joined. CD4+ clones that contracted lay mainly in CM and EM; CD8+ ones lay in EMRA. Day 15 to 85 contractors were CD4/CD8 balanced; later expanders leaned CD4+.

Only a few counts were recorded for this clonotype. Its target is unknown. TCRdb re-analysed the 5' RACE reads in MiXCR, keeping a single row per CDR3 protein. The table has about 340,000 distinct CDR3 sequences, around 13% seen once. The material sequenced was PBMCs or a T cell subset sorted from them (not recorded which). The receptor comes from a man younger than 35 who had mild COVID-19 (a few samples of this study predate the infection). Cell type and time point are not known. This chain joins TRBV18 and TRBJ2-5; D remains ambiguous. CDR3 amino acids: CASSPQNQETQYF. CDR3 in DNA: TGTGCCAGCTCACCACAGAACCAAGAGACCCAGTACTTC.